The rows below give T cell receptor beta chains drawn from one sample of a study of blood T cells in healthy people across ages. TCRdb ran MiXCR on the 5' RACE reads and lists one entry per CDR3 protein. The sample carries 700,000 to 950,000 distinct CDR3 sequences, about 42% recorded once. Specimen: blood. The receptors were sampled from an older woman in good health. Both conserved end residues are part of each CDR3. A D gene is named only where the DNA matches it firmly. Not every row has a clone size; where given, it reads once, few, many or a size class.

>TRBV20-1|TRBJ2-5|few|TRBD1
CSASGQGSRETQYF
TGCAGTGCCTCCGGACAGGGGTCTCGGGAGACCCAGTACTTC
>TRBV20-1|TRBJ2-3|.|TRBD2
CSAPRTSGSSADTQYF
TGCAGTGCTCCTAGGACTAGCGGGAGTTCAGCCGATACGCAGTATTTT
>TRBV7-2|TRBJ2-7|many|.
CASSETLALYEQYF
TGTGCCAGCAGCGAAACACTAGCCCTCTACGAGCAGTACTTC
>TRBV20-1|TRBJ2-1|.|.
CSASRGRNEQFF
TGCAGTGCTAGCCGAGGGCGGAATGAGCAGTTCTTC
>TRBV12-3/TRBV12-4|TRBJ2-1|once|.
CASSRNSIEQFF
TGTGCCAGCAGTCGGAACTCGATTGAGCAGTTCTTC
>TRBV6-2/TRBV6-3|TRBJ2-7|many|TRBD1
CASTTGGPNSYEQYF
TGTGCCAGCACCACAGGGGGCCCTAACTCCTACGAGCAGTACTTC
>TRBV10-3|TRBJ2-3|.|TRBD1
CAIAGTGYPDTQYF
TGTGCCATAGCCGGGACAGGGTATCCAGATACGCAGTATTTT
>TRBV7-2|TRBJ2-1|many|TRBD2
CASSPRGGAVNEQFF
TGTGCCAGCAGCCCTCGCGGGGGGGCCGTCAATGAGCAGTTCTTC
>TRBV20-1|TRBJ1-1|.|.
CSHTGTFNTEAFF
TGCAGCCACACGGGGACGTTCAACACTGAAGCTTTCTTT
>TRBV27|TRBJ1-2|few|TRBD1
CASSTGGWNYGYTF
TGTGCCAGCAGCACAGGGGGCTGGAACTATGGCTACACCTTC
>TRBV9|TRBJ2-7|.|TRBD2
CASSVDPGRGSEQYF
TGTGCCAGCAGCGTAGACCCAGGGAGGGGCTCCGAGCAGTACTTC
>TRBV23-1|TRBJ2-4|few|.
CASSQSKGKNIQYF
TGCGCCAGCAGTCAATCGAAGGGAAAAAACATTCAGTACTTC
>TRBV4-2|TRBJ2-5|few|TRBD1
CASSPGQGAPQYF
TGTGCCAGCAGCCCGGGACAGGGGGCGCCCCAGTACTTC
>TRBV7-3|TRBJ2-1|.|TRBD2
CASSVSGGPRNEQFF
TGTGCCAGCAGCGTCTCGGGAGGGCCCCGCAATGAGCAGTTCTTC
>TRBV20-1|TRBJ1-1|once|TRBD1
CSADGQGHTEAFF
TGCAGTGCTGATGGACAGGGGCACACTGAAGCTTTCTTT
>TRBV7-3|TRBJ2-1|few|TRBD2
CASRGAGAYNEQFF
TGTGCCAGCAGAGGAGCGGGGGCCTACAATGAGCAGTTCTTC
>TRBV13|TRBJ2-3|few|.
CASSLDGIGDTQYF
TGTGCCAGCAGCTTAGACGGGATTGGAGATACGCAGTATTTT
>TRBV6-1|TRBJ2-1|.|.
CASSEKRNKQFF
TGTGCCAGCAGTGAAAAACGGAACAAGCAGTTCTTC
>TRBV15|TRBJ1-2|few|.
CATSGGFGYTF
TGTGCCACCAGCGGAGGGTTTGGCTACACCTTC
>TRBV18|TRBJ1-1|.|.
CASSPVSRGEAFF
TGTGCCAGCTCACCAGTGTCGAGGGGTGAAGCTTTCTTT